The T cell receptor beta chain under discussion was sequenced for a study of shared clonotypes between healthy human individuals. Study results and caveats: It was observed that 5% to 6% of naive CD4 clonotypes were shared across a handful of donors. An anticipated effect of sequencing depth on clonotype sharing among donors was recognized.

Germline assignment: CDR1 SGHAT and CDR2 FQNNGV. The CDR3 is 11 residues long. With 4 bases removed from V and 8 bases from J, the gap between germline ends came to 8 bases. Deep-level running was used for the assay. Repertoires were generated with immunoSEQ multiplex PCR, while TCRdb's copy carries only in-frame clones and drops some. The sample lists more than 2 million clones, 90% to 95% seen once, with about 1.7% in the top ten. Cells designated naive CD8 were CD45RO-negative and were positively selected for CCR7, with terminally differentiated effector memory CD45RA+ cells excluded. All of the donors resided in Nashville, Tennessee, and each was a Caucasian adult. This clone has a handful of counts. Its antigen is currently unknown.

The sample consisted of naive CD8+ T cells from PBMCs. The chain carries TRBV11-2 and TRBJ1-2; D not certain. The clonotype comes from a man in his late teens or twenties in good health. Some clones in this sample may be carry-over from other donors' samples. CDR3 amino acids: CASSWGGGYTF. In DNA, the CDR3 is TGTGCCAGCAGCTGGGGAGGAGGCTACACCTTC.